These 19 T cell receptor beta chains were sequenced from one sample in a study of CD8+ T cells in alopecia areata. Sorting of pooled cutaneous lymph node cells was based on CD4, CD8alpha, NKG2D, NKG2ACE and other markers. Isolated RNA was reverse transcribed into cDNA used as the sequencing template. Generated by immunoSEQ multiplex PCR, the TCRdb table keeps only in-frame clones and is missing some. The sample is made up of 290,000 or so clones, none counted only once. The material sequenced was CD4+ T cells sorted from a lymph node. The receptors stem from a C3H/HeJ mouse with alopecia areata. The strain bears MHC haplotype H2-k.

Concerning this clone: Mouse germline and gene names are used. The CDR3 end is not reached by the read, which stops 4 residues before it; the germline J gene fills it in. The rearrangement joins TRBV5 to TRBJ2-5; 9 bases are a match to TRBD2. Germline V CDR1 and CDR2: LGHNA, YNLKQL (reference sequence). The CDR3 sequence is 16 residues long. V trimming: 0 bases; J trimming: 3 bases; junction bases outside the gene matches: 4. CDR3 DNA, as far as it was read: TGTGCCAGCAGCCAAGATGCTGGGGGGGTTCAAGAC. Amino acid sequence: CASSQDAGGVQD. The whole CDR3 protein reads CASSQDAGGVQDTQYF.

As for this clone: The genes and germline here are from mouse. The CDR3 extends 4 residues past the end of the read, so its final part is completed from the germline J gene. The gene calls are TRBV5 and TRBJ2-2, with 7 bases that match TRBD1. V gave up 2 bases and J gave up 1 base; unmatched junction bases: 1. CDR1 and CDR2 from the germline V gene are LGHNA and YNLKQL (reference sequence). This CDR3 has 15 residues. The CDR3 sequence is CASSQQGENTGQLYF. CDR3 bases read: TGTGCCAGCAGCCAACAGGGGGAAAACACCGGG.

This clone was detected a few times. Here the gene names and germline are mouse. The DNA ends 4 residues before the CDR3 does, and the rest of the CDR3 is filled in from the germline J gene. The chain combines TRBV29 with TRBJ2-3; TRBD2 agrees at 11 bases. The CDR3 consists of 15 residues. Per the germline V gene, CDR1 is MSHET and CDR2 is SYDVDS. V shed 5 bases, J shed 4 bases, and the junction held 5 bases outside the gene matches. The CDR3 sequence: CASSPTGGATETLYF. The part of the CDR3 DNA that was read is TGTGCTAGCAGTCCAACTGGGGGGGCCACAGAA.

About this clone: The genes are named according to mouse. The read gets to within 4 residues of the CDR3 end, and the germline J gene fills in the rest. The J gene is TRBJ2-7, the V gene TRBV13-1; the match to TRBD2 covers 10 bases. V shed 3 bases and J 3 bases; nucleotides not matched to a gene: 6. The germline V gene has CDR1 NSHNY and CDR2 SYGAGN. The CDR3 runs 15 residues. The covered CDR3 bases are TGTGCCAGCAGTGTGAGGGGGACTGGGGACTAT. This translates into CASSVRGTGDY. In full, the CDR3 reads CASSVRGTGDYEQYF.

On this clone: Gene names are mouse gene names. The read gets to within 4 residues of the CDR3 end, and the germline J gene fills in the rest. This sequence joins TRBV13-1 and TRBJ2-1; possible D gene TRBD2, 7 bases. Germline CDR1 and CDR2: NSHNY and SYGAGN. Trimming left V 2 bases short and J 6 bases short, with 15 bases between. The CDR3 spans 15 residues. The sequenced CDR3 bases are TGTGCCAGCAGTGAAGGGGGGCGCTCTGGTGCT. It translates to CASSEGGRSGA. The whole CDR3 is CASSEGGRSGAEQFF.

This clone was counted between two and nine times. Genes and germline come from the mouse. The read is 4 residues too short to cover the CDR3 end, so that end is filled in from the germline J gene. V gene TRBV19 combines with J gene TRBJ2-1, with TRBD1 matching over 9 bases. The germline V gene encodes CDR1 FNHDT and CDR2 SITEND (reference sequence). This CDR3 region has 13 residues. CDR3 sequence reads: CASTNRGRAEQFF. Incomplete CDR3 DNA: TGTGCCAGCACCAACAGGGGGCGAGCT.

This clone appeared a few times. Gene names and germline refer to mouse. The CDR3 end lies 4 residues beyond the end of the read and is filled in from the germline J gene. This chain connects TRBV13-2 to TRBJ2-1, with 10 bases aligning to TRBD2. CDR1 is NNHNN, CDR2 SYGAGS, per germline (reference sequence). The CDR3 is 17 residues long. Losses at the gene ends were 0 bases for V and 1 base for J; bases not matched to a gene: 4. CDR3 region: CASGDGRTGGNYAEQFF. Partial CDR3 DNA: TGTGCCAGCGGTGATGGAAGGACTGGGGGAAACTATGCT.

This clone was detected a few times. Gene names and germline refer to mouse. The CDR3 end falls 4 residues outside the read, so it is completed with the germline J gene. V is TRBV13-1 and J is TRBJ2-1; 11 positions match TRBD2. Looked up from germline, CDR1 is NSHNY and CDR2 is SYGAGN. The CDR3 length is 17 residues. Germline trimming cut 2 bases from V and 3 bases from J; bases unmatched to any gene: 7. The CDR3 reads CASSETGGDGVYAEQFF. CDR3 DNA, as far as it was read: TGTGCCAGCAGTGAGACTGGGGGGGACGGAGTCTATGCT.

Only a few counts were recorded for this clone. Each gene name is a mouse one. The CDR3 is CASGTGGMDTQYF. Partial CDR3 DNA: TGTGCCAGCGGGACTGGGGGAATGGAC. The chain has TRBV19 and TRBJ2-5; 11 bases are a match to TRBD2. Sequencing ends 4 residues short of the CDR3 end; the germline J gene provides the rest. The CDR3 extends over 13 amino acids. Germline loops: CDR1 FNHDT, CDR2 SITEND (reference sequence).

Only a few counts were recorded for this clone. The listed genes are named as in mouse. The read terminates 4 residues ahead of where the CDR3 ends, so the germline J gene completes it. This chain connects TRBV13-1 to TRBJ2-1, with 9 bases identical to TRBD1. Germline-derived CDR1 and CDR2 are NSHNY and SYGAGN. The CDR3 runs to 15 residues. CDR3 loop: CASSDARDRVAEQFF. CDR3 DNA (partial): TGTGCCAGCAGTGATGCCCGGGACAGGGTGGCT.

Details on this clone: Gene names denote mouse genes. The read terminates 4 residues before the CDR3 end, so the remaining end is supplied by the germline J gene. The chain recombines TRBV31 with TRBJ2-7; D assignment may be TRBD1 or TRBD2 (6 bases each). The V end was cut by 0 bases, the J end by 0 bases, with 6 bases between. The CDR3 length is 13 residues. From germline, CDR1 is GKSSPN and CDR2 SITVG. The CDR3 reads CAWSLGASYEQYF. CDR3 DNA (partial): TGTGCCTGGAGTCTGGGGGCCTCCTAT.

With regard to this clone: Genes and germline come from the mouse. Read sequence stops 4 residues before the CDR3 end, and the germline J gene provides the missing end. The gene calls are TRBV14 and TRBJ2-1, with 8 bases aligning to TRBD1. J was trimmed by 1 base and V by 5 bases; bases with no gene match: 5. This CDR3 is 15 amino acids long. Germline V gene lookup returns CDR1 SGHDT and CDR2 FRDEAV. Partial CDR3 DNA: TGTGCCAGCAGCCTTGGACAGGGCAACTATGCT. Translating it yields CASSLGQGNYA. The whole CDR3 protein reads CASSLGQGNYAEQFF. The full variable domain, with the rest looked up from reference TRBV14 and TRBJ2-1, is EAGVTQSPRYAVLQEGQAVSFWCDPISGHDTLYWYQQPRDQGPQLLVYFRDEAVIDNSQLPSDRFSAVRPKGTNSTLKIQSAKQGDTATYLCASSLGQGNYAEQFFGPGTRLTVL.

Concerning this clone: Gene names and germline refer to mouse. The CDR3 extends 4 residues past the end of the read, so its final part is completed from the germline J gene. The genes are TRBV1 and TRBJ2-7; 10 nucleotides line up with TRBD2. Germline V CDR1 and CDR2: NSQYPW, LRSPGD (reference sequence). The CDR3 loop spans 14 amino acids. The DNA read from the CDR3 is TGCACCTGCAGTGCAACTGGGGGGGTTTAT. Protein: CTCSATGGVY. The CDR3 reads in full as CTCSATGGVYEQYF.

With respect to this clone: Gene names are the mouse ones. The read halts 4 residues ahead of the CDR3 end, with the missing end drawn from the germline J gene. The same CDR3 is also encoded by other DNA sequences in this sample. The V call is TRBV5, the J call TRBJ2-7, with 11 bases that match TRBD2. The trim removed 2 bases at V and 3 bases at J, leaving 3 bases unmatched. This CDR3 has 15 amino acids. The germline V gene encodes CDR1 LGHNA and CDR2 YNLKQL (reference sequence). The CDR3 DNA, read in part, is TGTGCCAGCAGCCAACCCGGACTGGGGGGCTAT. It specifies CASSQPGLGGY. The whole CDR3 protein is CASSQPGLGGYEQYF.

This clone was seen a handful of times. The gene names given are mouse names. The missing CDR3 end, 4 residues past where the read stops, is filled in from the germline J gene. The sample carries other DNA sequences with the same CDR3. This chain links TRBV1 with TRBJ2-7; TRBD2 aligns across 12 bases. The germline V gene has CDR1 NSQYPW and CDR2 LRSPGD (reference sequence). The CDR3 contains 13 residues. The covered CDR3 bases are TGCACCTGCAGGGACTGGGGGGGATAT. The encoded protein is CTCRDWGGY. The whole CDR3 is CTCRDWGGYEQYF.

There are a few counts of this clone. Mouse names are used for the genes. The CDR3 end lies 4 residues beyond the end of the read and is filled in from the germline J gene. Other DNA sequences in the same sample also yield this CDR3. The gene calls are TRBV31 and TRBJ2-3; the match to TRBD2 covers 8 bases. Looked up from germline, CDR1 is GKSSPN and CDR2 is SITVG. V shed 1 base, J shed 0 bases, and the junction held 3 bases outside the gene matches. This CDR3 region has 15 residues. CDR3 DNA (partial): TGTGCCTGGAGTCGGGGGGGCGCAAGTGCAGAA. Protein sequence: CAWSRGGASAE. The full-length CDR3 reads as CAWSRGGASAETLYF.

A few counts support this clone. Gene names and germline refer to mouse. The read ends 4 residues shy of where the CDR3 ends; the end is completed using the germline J gene. The sample holds other DNA sequences that translate to the same CDR3. The chain recombines TRBV13-1 with TRBJ2-2, with D unresolved. V was pared by 1 base and J by 0 bases, with 4 bases between. The germline gives CDR1 NSHNY, CDR2 SYGAGN. The CDR3 has 14 amino acids. The CDR3 loop reads CASSDPTNTGQLYF. The CDR3 bases that were read are TGTGCCAGCAGTGATCCAACAAACACCGGG.

Regarding this clone: Gene names are the mouse ones. The read is 4 residues too short to cover the CDR3 end, so that end is filled in from the germline J gene. The genes are TRBV13-3 and TRBJ1-1; the D is unclear. The V end was cut by 8 bases, the J end by 0 bases, with 5 bases between. Germline loops: CDR1 NNHDY, CDR2 SYVADS. The CDR3 totals 11 residues. CDR3: CARMANTEVFF. Partial CDR3 DNA: TGTGCCAGAATGGCAAACACA.

A few counts support this clone. Any gene name here is a mouse gene name. Coverage ceases 4 residues before the CDR3 finishes, and the germline J gene fills in the end. Other DNA sequences in the sample encode the same CDR3. V and J are TRBV13-1 and TRBJ1-1; D gene ambiguous. The CDR3 runs 14 residues. Deletions cut 0 bases from V and 0 bases from J, with 6 bases between. CDR1 NSHNY and CDR2 SYGAGN come from the germline V gene. This CDR3 reads CASSDAHANTEVFF. Incomplete CDR3 DNA: TGTGCCAGCAGTGATGCACACGCAAACACA.